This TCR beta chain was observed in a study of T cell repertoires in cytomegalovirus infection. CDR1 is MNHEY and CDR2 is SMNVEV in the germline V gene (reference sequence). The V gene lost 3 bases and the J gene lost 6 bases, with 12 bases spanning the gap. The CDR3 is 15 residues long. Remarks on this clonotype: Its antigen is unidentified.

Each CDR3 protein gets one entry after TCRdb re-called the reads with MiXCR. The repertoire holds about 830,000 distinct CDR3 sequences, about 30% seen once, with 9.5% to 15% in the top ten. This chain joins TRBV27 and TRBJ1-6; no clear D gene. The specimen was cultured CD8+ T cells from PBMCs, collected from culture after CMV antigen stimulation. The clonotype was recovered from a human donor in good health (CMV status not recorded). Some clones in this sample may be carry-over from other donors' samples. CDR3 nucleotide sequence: TGTGCCAGCAGTTTTTACGGCAGCCGTAATTCACCCCTCCACTTT. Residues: CASSFYGSRNSPLHF.